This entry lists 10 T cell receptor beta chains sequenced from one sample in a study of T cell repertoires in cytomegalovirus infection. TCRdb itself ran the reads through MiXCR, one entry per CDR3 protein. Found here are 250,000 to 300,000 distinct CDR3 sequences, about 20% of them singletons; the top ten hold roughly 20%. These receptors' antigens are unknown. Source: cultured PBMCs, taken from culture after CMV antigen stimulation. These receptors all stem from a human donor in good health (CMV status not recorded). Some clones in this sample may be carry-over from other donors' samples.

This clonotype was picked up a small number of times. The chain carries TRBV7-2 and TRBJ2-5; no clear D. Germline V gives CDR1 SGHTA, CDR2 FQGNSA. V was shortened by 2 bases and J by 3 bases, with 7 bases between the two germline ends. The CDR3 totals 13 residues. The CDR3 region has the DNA TGTGCCAGCAGCTTAAGCGTGGAAGAGACCCAGTACTTC. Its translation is CASSLSVEETQYF.

The CDR3 loop reads CSVGHGTPGDQPQHF. The CDR3 DNA sequence: TGCAGCGTGGGCCACGGGACTCCCGGGGATCAGCCCCAGCATTTT. This rearrangement joins TRBV29-1 to TRBJ1-5, with D possibly being TRBD1 (5 bases). The CDR3 runs 15 residues. V lost 6 bases, J lost 5 bases, and 20 bases lay in between. Germline V CDR1 and CDR2: SQVTM, ANQGSEA. Variable domain in full (rest from reference TRBV29-1 and TRBJ1-5): SAVISQKPSRDICQRGTSLTIQCQVDSQVTMMFWYRQQPGQSLTLIATANQGSEATYESGFVIDKFPISRPNLTFSTLTVSNMSPEDSSIYLCSVGHGTPGDQPQHFGDGTRLSIL.

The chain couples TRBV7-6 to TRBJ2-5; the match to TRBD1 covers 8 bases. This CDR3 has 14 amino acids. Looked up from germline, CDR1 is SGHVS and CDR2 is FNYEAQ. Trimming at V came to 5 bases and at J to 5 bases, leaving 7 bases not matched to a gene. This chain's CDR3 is CASSPRTGRETQYF. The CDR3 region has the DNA TGTGCCAGCAGCCCCCGGACAGGGCGGGAGACCCAGTACTTC.

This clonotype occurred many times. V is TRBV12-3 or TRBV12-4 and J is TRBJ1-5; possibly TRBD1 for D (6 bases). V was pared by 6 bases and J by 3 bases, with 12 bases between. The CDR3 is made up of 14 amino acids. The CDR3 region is CASRVGANNQPQHF. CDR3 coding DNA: TGTGCCAGCAGGGTGGGGGCCAACAATCAGCCCCAGCATTTT.

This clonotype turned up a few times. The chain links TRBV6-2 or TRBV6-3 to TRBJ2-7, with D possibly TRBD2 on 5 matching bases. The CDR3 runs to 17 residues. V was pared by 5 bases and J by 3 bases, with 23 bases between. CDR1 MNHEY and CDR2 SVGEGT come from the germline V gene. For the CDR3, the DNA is TGTGCCAGCAGTCGATTATGGGAACTAGGTGGGGACTACGAGCAGTACTTC. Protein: CASSRLWELGGDYEQYF.

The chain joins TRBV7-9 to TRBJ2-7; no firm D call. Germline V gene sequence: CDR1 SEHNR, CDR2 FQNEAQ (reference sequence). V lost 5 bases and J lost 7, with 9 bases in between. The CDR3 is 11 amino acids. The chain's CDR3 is CASSQQEEQYF. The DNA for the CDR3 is TGTGCCAGCAGCCAACAAGAAGAGCAGTACTTC.

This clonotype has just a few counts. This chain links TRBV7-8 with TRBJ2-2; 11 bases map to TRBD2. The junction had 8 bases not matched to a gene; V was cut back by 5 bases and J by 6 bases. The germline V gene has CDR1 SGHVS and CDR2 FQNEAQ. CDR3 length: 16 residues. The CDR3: CASSDSLAGESGELFF. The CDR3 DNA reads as TGTGCCAGCAGCGACTCACTAGCGGGAGAATCCGGGGAGCTGTTTTTT.

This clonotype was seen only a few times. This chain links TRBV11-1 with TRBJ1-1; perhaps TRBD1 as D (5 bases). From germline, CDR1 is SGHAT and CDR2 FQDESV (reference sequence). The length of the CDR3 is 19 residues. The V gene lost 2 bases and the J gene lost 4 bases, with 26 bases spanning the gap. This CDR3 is CASSLNGWGYSSGGTEAFF. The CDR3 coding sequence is TGTGCCAGCAGCTTAAACGGATGGGGTTATTCTTCTGGGGGCACTGAAGCTTTCTTT.

CDR3: CATSRDLGRMELFF. CDR3 coding DNA: TGTGCCACCAGCAGAGATTTGGGCAGGATGGAGCTGTTTTTT. This chain joins TRBV15 and TRBJ2-2; the D is unclear. V gave up 0 bases and J gave up 10 bases, with 12 bases separating them. Germline CDR1 LNHNV, CDR2 YYDKDF (reference sequence). The CDR3 is 14 residues long.

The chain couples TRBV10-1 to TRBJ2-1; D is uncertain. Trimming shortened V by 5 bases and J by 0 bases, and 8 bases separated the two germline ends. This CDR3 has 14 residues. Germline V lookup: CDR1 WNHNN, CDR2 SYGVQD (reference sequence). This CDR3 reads CASSPGPSYNEQFF. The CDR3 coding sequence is TGCGCCAGCAGTCCCGGGCCCTCCTACAATGAGCAGTTCTTC.